The rows below give T cell receptor beta chains drawn from one sample of a study of blood T cell repertoires in COVID-19. Assay used: immunoSEQ multiplex PCR; TCRdb lists only in-frame clones, some missing. This sample has approximately 230,000 clones; about nine tenths occur once, and the top ten carry roughly 6%. Material for sequencing was peripheral blood. The origin of the receptors is a woman in her twenties or thirties with COVID-19, enrolled during active disease. Both conserved end residues are part of each CDR3. D genes are given only for firm matches. The listing skips clone size in some rows; elsewhere it reads once, few, many or a size class.

clone size: .
V gene: TRBV9
D gene: .
J gene: TRBJ2-6
CDR3 DNA: TGTGCCAGCAGCGTAGAACAGGGATGGTCTGGGGCCAACGTCCTGACTTTC
CDR3 protein: CASSVEQGWSGANVLTF

clone size: .
V gene: TRBV11-3
D gene: TRBD2
J gene: TRBJ2-3
CDR3 DNA: TGTGCCAGCAGCTTAGACTCGGCACTAGCGCGAATGGGTACGCAGTATTTT
CDR3 protein: CASSLDSALARMGTQYF

clone size: few
V gene: TRBV30
D gene: .
J gene: TRBJ1-1
CDR3 DNA: TGTGCCTGGAGTAAGACACGAAACACTGAAGCTTTCTTT
CDR3 protein: CAWSKTRNTEAFF

clone size: .
V gene: TRBV28
D gene: .
J gene: TRBJ2-1
CDR3 DNA: TGTGCCAGTTACCCCAGCGGCTCCTACAATGAGCAGTTCTTC
CDR3 protein: CASYPSGSYNEQFF

clone size: .
V gene: TRBV14
D gene: TRBD1
J gene: TRBJ1-1
CDR3 DNA: TGTGCCAGCAGCGACAGGGTTAACACTGAAGCTTTCTTT
CDR3 protein: CASSDRVNTEAFF

clone size: .
V gene: TRBV9
D gene: TRBD1
J gene: TRBJ2-1
CDR3 DNA: TGTGCCAGCAGCGTATTCGGGACAGCCTACAATGAGCAGTTCTTC
CDR3 protein: CASSVFGTAYNEQFF

clone size: .
V gene: TRBV11-2
D gene: TRBD1
J gene: TRBJ2-1
CDR3 DNA: TGTGCCAGCAGCGATCACTATACCATAAGACAGGGGAGTTACAATGAGCAGTTCTTC
CDR3 protein: CASSDHYTIRQGSYNEQFF

clone size: .
V gene: TRBV7-8
D gene: TRBD1
J gene: TRBJ2-2
CDR3 DNA: TGTGCCAGCAGCTACCGACAGGGGGCGCTTACCGGGGAGCTGTTTTTT
CDR3 protein: CASSYRQGALTGELFF

clone size: once
V gene: TRBV7-2
D gene: TRBD2
J gene: TRBJ2-4
CDR3 DNA: TGTGCCAGCAGTCCCCGGACTAGCGGCATGTGGGGGAACATTCAGTACTTC
CDR3 protein: CASSPRTSGMWGNIQYF

clone size: .
V gene: TRBV28
D gene: TRBD2
J gene: TRBJ2-1
CDR3 DNA: TGTGCCAGCACCTCTAGCGGGAACCCGAGCTCCTACAATGAGCAGTTCTTC
CDR3 protein: CASTSSGNPSSYNEQFF

clone size: .
V gene: TRBV4-1
D gene: TRBD1
J gene: TRBJ2-2
CDR3 DNA: TGCGCCAGCAGGCCACCGGGACAGGGGAACACCGGGGAGCTGTTTTTT
CDR3 protein: CASRPPGQGNTGELFF

clone size: .
V gene: TRBV24-1
D gene: TRBD1
J gene: TRBJ2-3
CDR3 DNA: TGTGCCACCAGTGGCTTCGGGGACAGTGAGGGAGCAGATACGCAGTATTTT
CDR3 protein: CATSGFGDSEGADTQYF

clone size: .
V gene: TRBV19
D gene: .
J gene: TRBJ1-1
CDR3 DNA: TGTGCCAGTAGTTCCGGTCCCACGAGCACTGAAGCTTTCTTT
CDR3 protein: CASSSGPTSTEAFF

clone size: .
V gene: TRBV30
D gene: TRBD2
J gene: TRBJ2-1
CDR3 DNA: TGTGCCTGGAGACCGGGACTAGCCGCCACAATATACTACAATGAGCAGTTCTTC
CDR3 protein: CAWRPGLAATIYYNEQFF

clone size: .
V gene: TRBV11-2
D gene: TRBD2
J gene: TRBJ2-3
CDR3 DNA: TGTGCCAGCAGCTTAGTTACTAGCGGGAGACAGAATAGCACAGATACGCAGTATTTT
CDR3 protein: CASSLVTSGRQNSTDTQYF

clone size: .
V gene: TRBV4-3
D gene: .
J gene: TRBJ2-2
CDR3 DNA: TGCGCCAGCAGCCTGGACAGCACCGGGGAGCTGTTTTTT
CDR3 protein: CASSLDSTGELFF

clone size: .
V gene: TRBV4-2
D gene: .
J gene: TRBJ2-6
CDR3 DNA: TGTGCCAGCAGCCAAAGACAGGCCCCTGGGGCCAACGTCCTGACTTTC
CDR3 protein: CASSQRQAPGANVLTF

clone size: once
V gene: TRBV19
D gene: .
J gene: TRBJ1-2
CDR3 DNA: TGTGCCAGTAGTATCTGCACCTTC
CDR3 protein: CASSICTF

clone size: .
V gene: TRBV28
D gene: TRBD2
J gene: TRBJ2-3
CDR3 DNA: TGTGCCAGCACCCAATTGAGCGGGGGGGCCACAGATACGCAGTATTTT
CDR3 protein: CASTQLSGGATDTQYF

clone size: .
V gene: TRBV7-2
D gene: .
J gene: TRBJ2-3
CDR3 DNA: TGTGCCAGCAGCACGGTTGGGGCGGTCACAGATACGCAGTATTTT
CDR3 protein: CASSTVGAVTDTQYF

clone size: .
V gene: TRBV28
D gene: TRBD1
J gene: TRBJ1-4
CDR3 DNA: TGTGCCAGCAGTTTTTACGGACAGGGTCCCAATGAAAAACTGTTTTTT
CDR3 protein: CASSFYGQGPNEKLFF

clone size: .
V gene: TRBV6-6
D gene: .
J gene: TRBJ2-3
CDR3 DNA: TGTGCCAGCAGTTACGCCGGGGAGGATACGCAGTATTTT
CDR3 protein: CASSYAGEDTQYF